This T cell receptor (beta chain) is from a study of shared clonotypes between healthy human individuals. For the study at large: In total, the donors were a couple of women and a few men aged 18 to 49.

The unsorted samples took 90 million to 95 million PBMCs to get genomic DNA. Each cell subset's genomic DNA was divided evenly among several immunoSEQ plates. Unsorted PBMC DNA sequencing spanned ten immunoSEQ deep assay plates. Generated by immunoSEQ multiplex PCR, the TCRdb table keeps only in-frame clones and is missing some. The repertoire holds 530,000 or so clones, over 60% seen once, with about 12% in the top ten. The clonotype originates from a woman in her forties in good health. Some clones in this sample may be carry-over from other donors' samples. Sequencing was carried out using PBMCs.

The CDR3 DNA sequence: TGTGCCAGCGGCCCGGACCCGAGCGGAAATGAGCAGTTCTTC. Translating gives CASGPDPSGNEQFF. This rearrangement joins TRBV7-3 to TRBJ2-1, with D possibly being TRBD2 (5 bases). The CDR3 contains 14 residues. V gave up 8 bases and J gave up 7 bases, with 18 bases separating them. Germline loops: CDR1 SGHTA, CDR2 FQGTGA.